This T cell receptor beta chain appears in the sequencing data of a study of T cell responses to AZD1222 COVID-19 vaccine (dated by TCRdb to about 2021). For the study in its entirety: A total of about 240 trial participants underwent TCR sequencing, of whom 207 received two doses of AZD1222 and about 26 received two doses of the MenACWY control vaccine. Trial participants were enrolled by age into subgroups of 18-55, 56-69 and 70-plus years, and 148, 28 and 57 TCR-sequenced participants, respectively, were included in these subgroups.

What this sample's time point label stands for: about 28 days (+/-7) after the second vaccine dose. In light of the paper, this sample's treatment or condition label describes: meningococcal conjugate vaccine given as trial control. Samples from vaccinated people were obtained from the UK trials COV001 and COV002, which included a single-blind randomized controlled phase 2/3 trial of AZD1222 (ChAdOx1 nCoV-19) in healthy adults. Trial participant PBMC samples were collected at day 0 and day 28 after the second dose for TCRbeta chain sequencing. The germline V gene provides CDR1 MNHEY and CDR2 SVGAGI. Including the terminal cysteine and phenylalanine, the CDR3 comprises 15 residues. The retained sequence is limited to the CDR3, 45 bases, with the frame set at the first base. V is clipped by 5 bases and J by 0 bases, and the sequence between their germline boundaries is 11 bases long. The CDR3 regions of human TCRbeta chains were analyzed by immunosequencing. Concerning the study's data processing: TCRs in the repertoires were matched against a reference library of SARS-CoV-2-specific TCRs that had been generated with the MIRA antigen-specificity platform. Breadth was defined as the fraction of unique TCRs that were SARS-CoV-2-associated. Depth was defined as the fraction of total T cells that were SARS-CoV-2-associated. Each spike-specific TCR was assigned to its reactive spike region and to a CD4 or CD8 class using the MIRA data. Log10-transformed breadth and depth values were compared by one-way ANOVA with Sidak's multiple comparisons tests. TCRdb stores this immuneACCESS table with in-frame sequences only. Part of the clones is absent; in the studies checked, under half of the shortfall reflects unresolved V genes, and no reason is known for the rest. The V and J calls and clone size are taken from that table; D and trimming were inferred from the DNA. For this sample the table gives under 200,000 clones, of which more than 80% were detected only once. The ten largest clones represent about 4% of the sample.

Summary of the overall study and its limitations: Because no day 14 peak-response samples were available, repertoires were characterized only after the peak T cell response. Conclusions about previously exposed vaccinees were limited because only six or seven AZD1222 recipients were SARS-CoV-2 seropositive at baseline. In the small 56-69-year group, the increase in depth fell short of significance, most likely because of low power. Participants were mostly white British and included more females than males, and it was suggested by the authors that clonal diversity may have been underestimated. Reportedly, almost half of the unique spike-specific TCRs recognized epitopes lying outside the regions that are mutated in the B.1.351 and B.1.1.7 variants. Vaccine-associated CD4 TCRs spanned the whole spike protein, with dominant responses in regions 160-218 and 743-854. A significant rise in spike-specific TCR breadth and depth was observed after two AZD1222 doses relative to day 0 and relative to MenACWY recipients.

Remarks on this clone: No cognate antigen has been identified for it. No base quality information exists; no much larger clone differs at one position.

The sequence joins TRBV6-5 to TRBJ1-3, and possibly TRBD1, on 6 matching bases. The sequence was obtained from an adult who received the MenACWY meningococcal vaccine as a control. The material sequenced was peripheral blood, taken 28 days after the second dose of the MenACWY control vaccine. The CDR3 amino acid sequence is: CASSPGHRSGNTIYF. DNA sequence: TGTGCCAGCAGTCCGGGACACCGCTCTGGAAACACCATATATTTT.